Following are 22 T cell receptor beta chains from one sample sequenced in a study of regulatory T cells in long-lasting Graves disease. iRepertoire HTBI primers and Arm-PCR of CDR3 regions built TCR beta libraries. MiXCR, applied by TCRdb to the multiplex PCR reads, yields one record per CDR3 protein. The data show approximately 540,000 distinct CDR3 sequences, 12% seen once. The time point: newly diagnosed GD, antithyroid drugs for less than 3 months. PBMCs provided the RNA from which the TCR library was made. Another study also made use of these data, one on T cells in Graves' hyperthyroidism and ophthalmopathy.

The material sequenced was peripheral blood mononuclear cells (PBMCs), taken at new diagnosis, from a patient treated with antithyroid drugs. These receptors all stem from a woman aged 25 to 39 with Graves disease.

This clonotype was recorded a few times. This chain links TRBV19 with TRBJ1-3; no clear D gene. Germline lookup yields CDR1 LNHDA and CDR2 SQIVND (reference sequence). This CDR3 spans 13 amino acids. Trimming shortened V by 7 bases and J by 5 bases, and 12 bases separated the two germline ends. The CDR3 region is CASNPGSRNTIYF. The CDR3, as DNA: TGTGCCAGTAACCCTGGGAGCAGAAACACCATATATTTT.

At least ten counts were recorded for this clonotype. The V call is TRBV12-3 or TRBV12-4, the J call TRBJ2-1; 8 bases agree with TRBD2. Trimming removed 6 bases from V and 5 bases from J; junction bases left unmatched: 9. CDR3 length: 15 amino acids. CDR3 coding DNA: TGTGCCAGCAGCCCTTTTAGCGGGACCCACAATGAGCAGTTCTTC. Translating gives CASSPFSGTHNEQFF.

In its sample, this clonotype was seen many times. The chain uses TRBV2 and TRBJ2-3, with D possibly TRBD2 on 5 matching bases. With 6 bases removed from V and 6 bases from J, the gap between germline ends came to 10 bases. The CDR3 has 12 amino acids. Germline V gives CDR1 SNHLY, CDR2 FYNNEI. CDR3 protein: CASRVGGDTQYF. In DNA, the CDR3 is TGTGCCAGCAGGGTGGGCGGGGATACGCAGTATTTT.

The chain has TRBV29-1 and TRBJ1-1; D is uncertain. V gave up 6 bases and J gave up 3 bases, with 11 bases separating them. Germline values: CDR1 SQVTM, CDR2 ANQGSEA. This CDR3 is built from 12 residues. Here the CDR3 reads CSVRTDYTEAFF. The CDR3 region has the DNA TGCAGCGTCCGGACGGATTACACTGAAGCTTTCTTT.

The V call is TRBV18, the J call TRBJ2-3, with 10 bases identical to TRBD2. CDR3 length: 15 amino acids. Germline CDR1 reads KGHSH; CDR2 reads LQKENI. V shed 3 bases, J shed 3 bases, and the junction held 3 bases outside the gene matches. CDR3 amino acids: CASSPGLANTDTQYF. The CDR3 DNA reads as TGTGCCAGCTCACCGGGACTAGCGAATACAGATACGCAGTATTTT.

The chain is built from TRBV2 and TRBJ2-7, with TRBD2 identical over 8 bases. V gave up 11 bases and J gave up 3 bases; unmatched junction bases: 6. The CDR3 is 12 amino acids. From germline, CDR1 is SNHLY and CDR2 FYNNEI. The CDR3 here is CAWGTSSYEQYF. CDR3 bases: TGTGCCTGGGGGACTAGTAGCTACGAGCAGTACTTC.

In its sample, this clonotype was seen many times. The CDR3 reads CSAPPASFNEQFF. CDR3 nucleotide sequence: TGCAGTGCCCCCCCCGCCAGTTTCAATGAGCAGTTCTTC. The chain is built from TRBV20-1 and TRBJ2-1; D call uncertain. Trimming stripped 6 bases from V and 6 bases from J, with 15 bases between. The CDR3 has 13 residues. Germline values: CDR1 DFQATT, CDR2 SNEGSKA (reference sequence).

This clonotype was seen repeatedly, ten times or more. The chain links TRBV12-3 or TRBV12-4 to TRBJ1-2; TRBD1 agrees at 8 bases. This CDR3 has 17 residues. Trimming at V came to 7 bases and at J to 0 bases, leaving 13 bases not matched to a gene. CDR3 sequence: CASTRTGSPRSNYGYTF. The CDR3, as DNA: TGTGCCAGCACCCGGACAGGGAGCCCACGATCTAACTATGGCTACACCTTC.

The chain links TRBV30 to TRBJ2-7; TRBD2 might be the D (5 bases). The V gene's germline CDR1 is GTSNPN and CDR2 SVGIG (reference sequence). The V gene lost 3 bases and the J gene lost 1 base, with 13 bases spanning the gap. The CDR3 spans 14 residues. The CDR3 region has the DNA TGTGCCTGGAGCCCCGGGGTCGGATCCTACGAGCAGTACTTC. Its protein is CAWSPGVGSYEQYF. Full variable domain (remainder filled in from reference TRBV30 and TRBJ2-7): SQTIHQWPATLVQPVGSPLSLECTVEGTSNPNLYWYRQAAGRGLQLLFYSVGIGQISSEVPQNLSASRPQDRQFILSSKKLLLSDSGFYLCAWSPGVGSYEQYFGPGTRLTVT.

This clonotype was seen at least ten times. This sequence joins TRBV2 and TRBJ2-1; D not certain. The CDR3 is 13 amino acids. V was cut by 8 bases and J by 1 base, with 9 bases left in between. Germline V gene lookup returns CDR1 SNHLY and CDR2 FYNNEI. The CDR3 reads CASRRRSYNEQFF. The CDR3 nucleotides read TGTGCCAGCCGCCGTCGGTCCTACAATGAGCAGTTCTTC.

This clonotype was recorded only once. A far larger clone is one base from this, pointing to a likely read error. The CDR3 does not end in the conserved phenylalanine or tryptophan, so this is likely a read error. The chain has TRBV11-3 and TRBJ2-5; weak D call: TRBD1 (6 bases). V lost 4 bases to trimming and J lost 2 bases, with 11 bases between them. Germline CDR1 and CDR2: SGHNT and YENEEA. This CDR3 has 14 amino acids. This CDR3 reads CASSSRTDQETQYL. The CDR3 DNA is TGTGCCAGCAGCTCACGGACAGATCAAGAGACCCAGTACTTA.

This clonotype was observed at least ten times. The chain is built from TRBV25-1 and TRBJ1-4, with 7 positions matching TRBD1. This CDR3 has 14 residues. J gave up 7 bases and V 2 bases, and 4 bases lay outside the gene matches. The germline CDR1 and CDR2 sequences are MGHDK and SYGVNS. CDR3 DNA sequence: TGTGCCAGCAGTGAACAGGGGGTGGGTGAAAAACTGTTTTTT. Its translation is CASSEQGVGEKLFF. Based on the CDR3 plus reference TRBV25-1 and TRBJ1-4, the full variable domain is EADIYQTPRYLVIGTGKKITLECSQTMGHDKMYWYQQDPGMELHLIHYSYGVNSTEKGDLSSESTVSRIRTEHFPLTLESARPSHTSQYLCASSEQGVGEKLFFGSGTQLSVL.

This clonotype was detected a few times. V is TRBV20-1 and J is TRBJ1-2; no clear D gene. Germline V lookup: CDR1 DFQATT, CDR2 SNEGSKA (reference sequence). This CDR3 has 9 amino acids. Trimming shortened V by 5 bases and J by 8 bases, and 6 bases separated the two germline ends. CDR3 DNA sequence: TGCAGTGCTTTTCGAGGCTACACCTTC. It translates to CSAFRGYTF.

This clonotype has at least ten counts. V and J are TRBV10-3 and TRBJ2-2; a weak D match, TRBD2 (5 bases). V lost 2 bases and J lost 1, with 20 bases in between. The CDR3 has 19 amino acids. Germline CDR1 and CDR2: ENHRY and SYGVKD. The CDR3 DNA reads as TGTGCCATCAGTGAGACCTTCGGGCGAGTAGCGCAGAACACCGGGGAGCTGTTTTTT. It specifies CAISETFGRVAQNTGELFF.

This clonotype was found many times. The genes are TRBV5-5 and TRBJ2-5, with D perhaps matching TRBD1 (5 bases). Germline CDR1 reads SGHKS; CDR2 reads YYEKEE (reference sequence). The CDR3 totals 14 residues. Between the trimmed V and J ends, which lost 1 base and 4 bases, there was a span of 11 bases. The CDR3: CASSLLGRAETQYF. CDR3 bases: TGTGCCAGCAGCTTGTTGGGCAGGGCAGAGACCCAGTACTTC.

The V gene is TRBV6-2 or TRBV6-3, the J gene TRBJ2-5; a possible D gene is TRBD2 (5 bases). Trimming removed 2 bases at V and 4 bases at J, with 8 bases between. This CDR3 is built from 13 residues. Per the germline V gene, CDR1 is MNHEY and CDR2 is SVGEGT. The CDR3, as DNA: TGTGCCAGCAGTTACGGCCGGGGAGAGACCCAGTACTTC. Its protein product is CASSYGRGETQYF.

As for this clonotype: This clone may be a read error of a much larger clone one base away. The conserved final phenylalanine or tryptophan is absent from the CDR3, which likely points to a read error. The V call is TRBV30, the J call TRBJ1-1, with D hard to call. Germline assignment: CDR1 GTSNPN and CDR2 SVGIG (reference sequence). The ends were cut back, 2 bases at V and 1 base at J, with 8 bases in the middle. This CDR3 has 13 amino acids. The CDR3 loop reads CAWSYAGNTEAFS. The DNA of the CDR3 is TGTGCCTGGAGTTACGCAGGGAACACTGAAGCTTTCTCT.

The CDR3 DNA is TGTGCCAGCAGTTCCTACAGGGTAGATGGCTACACCTTC. The encoded protein is CASSSYRVDGYTF. The chain links TRBV2 to TRBJ1-2, with D maybe TRBD1 (6 bases). V lost 5 bases to trimming and J lost 6 bases, with 13 bases between them. CDR1 is SNHLY and CDR2 is FYNNEI in the germline V gene. The CDR3 sequence is 13 residues long.

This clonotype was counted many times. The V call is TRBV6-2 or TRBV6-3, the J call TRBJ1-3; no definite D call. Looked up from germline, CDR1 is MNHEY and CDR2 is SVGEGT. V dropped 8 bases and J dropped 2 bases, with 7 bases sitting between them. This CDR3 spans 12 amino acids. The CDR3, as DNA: TGTGCCAGCGGGCTTGCTGGAAACACCATATATTTT. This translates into CASGLAGNTIYF.

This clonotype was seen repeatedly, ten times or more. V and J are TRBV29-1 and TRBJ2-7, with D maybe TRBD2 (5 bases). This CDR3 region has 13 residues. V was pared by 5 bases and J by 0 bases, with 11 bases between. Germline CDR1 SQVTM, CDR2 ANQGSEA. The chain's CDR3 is CSVCAGPSYEQYF. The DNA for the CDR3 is TGCAGCGTTTGCGCGGGCCCCTCCTACGAGCAGTACTTC.

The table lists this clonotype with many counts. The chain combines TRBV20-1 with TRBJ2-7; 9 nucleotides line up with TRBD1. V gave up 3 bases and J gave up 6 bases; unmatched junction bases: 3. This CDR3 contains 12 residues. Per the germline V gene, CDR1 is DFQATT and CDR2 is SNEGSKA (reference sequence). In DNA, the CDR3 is TGCAGTGCTAGTAACAGGGGGCCCGAGCAGTACTTC. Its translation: CSASNRGPEQYF.

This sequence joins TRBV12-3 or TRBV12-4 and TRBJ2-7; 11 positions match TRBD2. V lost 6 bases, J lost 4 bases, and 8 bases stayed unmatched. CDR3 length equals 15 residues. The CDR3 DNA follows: TGTGCCAGCAGGGAGACTAGCGGGATCCATTACGAGCAGTACTTC. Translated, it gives CASRETSGIHYEQYF.